Below are 14 T cell receptor beta chains sequenced from a single sample in a study of OX40 agonist ivuxolimab in advanced cancers. Produced via immunoSEQ multiplex PCR; TCRdb's table is partial and in-frame only. The sample has approximately 64,000 clones; roughly 89% are singletons. Sequenced here: CD4+ or CD8+ T cells sorted from blood, sampled in a trial of the OX40 agonist ivuxolimab. Every receptor here comes from an adult with an advanced solid tumor such as melanoma, head and neck, liver or kidney cancer.

The chain is built from TRBV28 and TRBJ2-7; no definite D call. The CDR3 runs to 13 residues. In germline, CDR1 is MDHEN, CDR2 SYDVKM. V lost 3 bases and J lost 2, with 8 bases in between. CDR3 nucleotides: TGTGCCAGCAGTTTTACGGGCCCCTACGAGCAGTACTTC. This codes for CASSFTGPYEQYF.

The chain uses TRBV28 and TRBJ1-2; D might be TRBD1 (6 bases). V lost 5 bases, J lost 6 bases, and 13 bases lay in between. Per germline, CDR1 MDHEN and CDR2 SYDVKM. The CDR3 totals 13 residues. The CDR3 spells CASSPRDINGYTF. The DNA of the CDR3 is TGTGCCAGCAGTCCCCGGGACATTAATGGCTACACCTTC.

The rearrangement joins TRBV28 to TRBJ2-7; tentatively, D is TRBD2 (6 bases). V was shortened by 6 bases and J by 4 bases, with 19 bases between the two germline ends. The CDR3 runs to 15 residues. Germline V gene lookup returns CDR1 MDHEN and CDR2 SYDVKM. The CDR3 DNA sequence: TGTGCCAGCAGACCTGGGGGGACGGTTAAATACGAGCAGTACTTC. Amino acids: CASRPGGTVKYEQYF. Full variable domain (missing parts from reference TRBV28 and TRBJ2-7): DVKVTQSSRYLVKRTGEKVFLECVQDMDHENMFWYRQDPGLGLRLIYFSYDVKMKEKGDIPEGYSVSREKKERFSLILESASTNQTSMYLCASRPGGTVKYEQYFGPGTRLTVT.

The V and J genes are TRBV5-1 and TRBJ2-7; TRBD2 is a possible D gene (7 bases). Trimming stripped 7 bases from V and 2 bases from J, with 13 bases between. The CDR3 has 13 amino acids. CDR1 is SGHRS and CDR2 is YFSETQ in the germline V gene. The CDR3 protein is CASSGGSPYEQYF. The CDR3 DNA follows: TGCGCCAGCTCGGGGGGCTCTCCCTACGAGCAGTACTTC.

This sequence joins TRBV9 and TRBJ1-5; D might be TRBD1 (6 bases). This CDR3 has 16 amino acids. V lost 3 bases and J 0 bases, leaving 13 bases between the germline ends. Germline V gene sequence: CDR1 SGDLS, CDR2 YYNGEE. CDR3 region: CASSEGDNYSNQPQHF. The CDR3 DNA reads as TGTGCCAGCAGCGAGGGGGACAACTATAGCAATCAGCCCCAGCATTTT.

The chain couples TRBV10-3 to TRBJ2-5; D is tentatively TRBD1 or TRBD2 (5 bases each). CDR1 ENHRY and CDR2 SYGVKD come from the germline V gene. This CDR3 region has 16 residues. V dropped 0 bases and J dropped 4 bases, with 15 bases sitting between them. The CDR3, as DNA: TGTGCCATCAGTGAGTCTTCAGGAGAGAGGGGAGAGACCCAGTACTTC. Translating it yields CAISESSGERGETQYF.

The rearrangement uses TRBV9 and TRBJ1-6; D call uncertain. V was shortened by 3 bases and J by 5 bases, with 15 bases between the two germline ends. Germline V CDR1 and CDR2: SGDLS, YYNGEE. The length of the CDR3 is 16 residues. The CDR3 coding sequence is TGTGCCAGCAGCGCAAGTGCCGGTAACAATAATTCACCCCTCCACTTT. This codes for CASSASAGNNNSPLHF.

The chain has TRBV19 and TRBJ1-1; the D gene is possibly TRBD1 (5 bases). This CDR3 comprises 13 residues. Germline CDR1 and CDR2: LNHDA and SQIVND (reference sequence). The V end lost 5 bases, the J end lost 5 bases, and 12 bases lay between the germline ends. DNA for the CDR3: TGTGCCAGTAGTTACATGGGGGGGACTGAAGCTTTCTTT. Amino acid sequence: CASSYMGGTEAFF.

This clone was seen a handful of times. The rearrangement joins TRBV7-8 to TRBJ1-1; TRBD1 aligns across 10 bases. Germline values: CDR1 SGHVS, CDR2 FQNEAQ. V was pared by 0 bases and J by 9 bases, with 4 bases of the junction left unmatched. This CDR3 has 14 residues. CDR3 region: CASSLAGTGEKAFF. The CDR3 region has the DNA TGTGCCAGCAGCTTAGCCGGGACAGGGGAAAAAGCTTTCTTT. The full variable domain, in which reference TRBV7-8 and TRBJ1-1 provide the parts outside the CDR3, is GAGVSQSPRYKVAKRGQDVALRCDPISGHVSLFWYQQALGQGPEFLTYFQNEAQLDKSGLPSDRFFAERPEGSVSTLKIQRTQQEDSAVYLCASSLAGTGEKAFFGQGTRLTVV.

This chain links TRBV5-4 with TRBJ2-3; D might be TRBD2 (6 bases). Germline V CDR1 and CDR2: SGHNT, YYREEE (reference sequence). This CDR3 region has 17 residues. Trimming removed 4 bases from V and 0 bases from J, with 18 bases in between. CDR3 residues: CASSGGLAGFSTDTQYF. CDR3 sequence (DNA): TGTGCCAGCAGCGGTGGACTGGCGGGATTTAGCACAGATACGCAGTATTTT.

The V gene is TRBV2, the J gene TRBJ1-1, with TRBD1 identical over 8 bases. This CDR3 is built from 14 residues. The germline V gene encodes CDR1 SNHLY and CDR2 FYNNEI. V trimming: 7 bases; J trimming: 2 bases; junction bases outside the gene matches: 6. The CDR3 DNA reads as TGTGCCAGCAAATTGACAGGGGATAACACTGAAGCTTTCTTT. Translation: CASKLTGDNTEAFF. The whole variable domain, remainder taken from reference TRBV2 and TRBJ1-1, is EPEVTQTPSHQVTQMGQEVILRCVPISNHLYFYWYRQILGQKVEFLVSFYNNEISEKSEIFDDQFSVERPDGSNFTLKIRSTKLEDSAMYFCASKLTGDNTEAFFGQGTRLTVV.

The chain employs TRBV5-1 and TRBJ2-3, with D uncertain. V was shortened by 1 base and J by 2 bases, with 8 bases between the two germline ends. The germline V gene encodes CDR1 SGHRS and CDR2 YFSETQ. The CDR3 extends over 14 amino acids. Here the CDR3 reads CASSLLAVTDTQYF. In DNA form, the CDR3 reads TGCGCCAGCAGCTTGTTGGCAGTCACAGATACGCAGTATTTT.

V gene TRBV5-1 combines with J gene TRBJ2-5; 13 bases align to TRBD2. The DNA end favors TRBJ2-7, so the J call may be wrong. CDR3 length: 14 residues. Per germline, CDR1 SGHRS and CDR2 YFSETQ. The CDR3 reads CASSSGTSGDEQYF. The CDR3 nucleotides are TGCGCCAGCAGCTCCGGGACTAGCGGGGACGAGCAGTACTTC.

The V and J genes are TRBV27 and TRBJ1-5; D might be TRBD1 (5 bases). Between the trimmed V and J ends, which lost 7 bases and 9 bases, there was a span of 13 bases. The CDR3 has 12 residues. CDR1 is MNHEY and CDR2 is SMNVEV in the germline V gene (reference sequence). CDR3: CASKPQGGPQHF. The CDR3 nucleotides read TGTGCCAGCAAACCTCAGGGCGGGCCCCAGCATTTT.